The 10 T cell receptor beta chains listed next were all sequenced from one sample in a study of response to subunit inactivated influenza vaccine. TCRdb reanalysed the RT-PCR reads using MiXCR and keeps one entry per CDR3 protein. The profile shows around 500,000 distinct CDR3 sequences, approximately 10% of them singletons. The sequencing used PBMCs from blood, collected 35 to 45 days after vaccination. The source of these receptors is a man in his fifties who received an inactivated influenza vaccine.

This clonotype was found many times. The CDR3 nucleotides read TGTGCCACGAGAGGCCAGAACTATGGCTACACCTTC. It yields the protein CATRGQNYGYTF. This rearrangement joins TRBV10-3 to TRBJ1-2; D is unresolved. CDR1 ENHRY and CDR2 SYGVKD come from the germline V gene. The germline V and J ends were trimmed by 10 bases and 2 bases, with 11 bases remaining between them. The CDR3 has 12 amino acids.

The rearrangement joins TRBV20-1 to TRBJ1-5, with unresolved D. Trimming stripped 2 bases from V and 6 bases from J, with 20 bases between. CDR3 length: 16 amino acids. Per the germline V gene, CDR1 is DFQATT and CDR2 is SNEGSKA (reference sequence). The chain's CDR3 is CSARFPGPQAGQPQHF. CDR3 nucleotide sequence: TGCAGTGCTAGATTCCCCGGACCTCAAGCAGGTCAGCCCCAGCATTTT.

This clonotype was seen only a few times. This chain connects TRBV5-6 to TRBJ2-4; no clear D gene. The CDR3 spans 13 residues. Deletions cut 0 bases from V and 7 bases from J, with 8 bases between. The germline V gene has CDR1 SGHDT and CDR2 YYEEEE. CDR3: CASSLGAGNIQYF. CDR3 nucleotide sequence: TGTGCCAGCAGCTTGGGCGCCGGGAACATTCAGTACTTC.

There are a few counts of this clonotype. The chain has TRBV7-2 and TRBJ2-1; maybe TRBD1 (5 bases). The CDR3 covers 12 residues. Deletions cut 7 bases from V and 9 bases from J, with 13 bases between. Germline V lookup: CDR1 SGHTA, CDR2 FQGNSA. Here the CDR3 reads CASKQGIVEQFF. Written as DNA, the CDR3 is TGTGCCAGCAAGCAGGGTATAGTTGAGCAGTTCTTC.

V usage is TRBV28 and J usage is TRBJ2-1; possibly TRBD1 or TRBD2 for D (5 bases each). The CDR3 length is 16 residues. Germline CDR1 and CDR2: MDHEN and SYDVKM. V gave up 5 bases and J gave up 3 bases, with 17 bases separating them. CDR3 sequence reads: CASSVSGLAYYNEQFF. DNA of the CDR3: TGTGCCAGCAGTGTTTCAGGGCTAGCCTACTACAATGAGCAGTTCTTC.

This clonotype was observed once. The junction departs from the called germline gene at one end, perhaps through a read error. The CDR3 coding sequence is TGTGCCATCAGCCCCGGGCTCAGCTGCTACGAGCAGTACTTC. Translating gives CAISPGLSCYEQYF. This chain links TRBV7-1 with TRBJ2-7, with no clear D. TRBV7-1 carries the ORF label, with uncertain function. The CDR3 covers 14 residues.

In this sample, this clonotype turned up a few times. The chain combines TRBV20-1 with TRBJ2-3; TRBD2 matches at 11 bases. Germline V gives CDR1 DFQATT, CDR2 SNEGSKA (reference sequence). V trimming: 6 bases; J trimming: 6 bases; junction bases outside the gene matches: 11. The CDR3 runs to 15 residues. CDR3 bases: TGCAGTGCAACGGGACTAGCGGTACAGGGGGATACGCAGTATTTT. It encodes CSATGLAVQGDTQYF.

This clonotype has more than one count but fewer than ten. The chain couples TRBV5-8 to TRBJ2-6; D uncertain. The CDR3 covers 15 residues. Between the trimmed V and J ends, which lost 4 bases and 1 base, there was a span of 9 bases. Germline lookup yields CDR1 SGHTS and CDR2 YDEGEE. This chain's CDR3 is CASSLSQSGANVLTF. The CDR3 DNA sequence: TGTGCCAGCAGCCTATCTCAGTCTGGGGCCAACGTCCTGACTTTC.

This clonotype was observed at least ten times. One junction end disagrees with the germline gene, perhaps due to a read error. The CDR3 here is CASSLAVSSYNEQFF. CDR3 DNA sequence: TGTGCCAGCAGCCTAGCGGTGAGCTCCTACAATGAGCAGTTCTTC. The genes are TRBV7-6 and TRBJ2-1; 7 bases line up with TRBD2. Germline lookup yields CDR1 SGHVS and CDR2 FNYEAQ. This CDR3 contains 15 residues. The complete variable domain, with remaining parts taken from reference TRBV7-6 and TRBJ2-1, reads GAGVSQSPRYKVTKRGQDVALRCDPISGHVSLYWYRQALGQGPEFLTYFNYEAQQDKSGLPNDRFSAERPEGSISTLTIQRTEQRDSAMYRCASSLAVSSYNEQFFGPGTRLTVL.

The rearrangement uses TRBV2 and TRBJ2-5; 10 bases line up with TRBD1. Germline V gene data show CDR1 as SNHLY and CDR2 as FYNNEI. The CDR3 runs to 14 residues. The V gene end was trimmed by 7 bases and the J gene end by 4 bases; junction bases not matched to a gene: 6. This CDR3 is CASKADRGRETQYF. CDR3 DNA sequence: TGTGCCAGCAAAGCCGACAGGGGGCGAGAGACCCAGTACTTC. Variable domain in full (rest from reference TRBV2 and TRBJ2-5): EPEVTQTPSHQVTQMGQEVILRCVPISNHLYFYWYRQILGQKVEFLVSFYNNEISEKSEIFDDQFSVERPDGSNFTLKIRSTKLEDSAMYFCASKADRGRETQYFGPGTRLLVL.